These T cell receptor beta chains were read from a single sample in a study of blood T cell repertoires in COVID-19. Only in-frame clones appear in the TCRdb table, and some are missing; sequencing was by immunoSEQ multiplex PCR. This table holds 300,000 to 450,000 clones, about 89% found once. Sequenced input: peripheral blood. All receptors derive from a woman aged 25 to 39 with COVID-19, enrolled during active disease. Each CDR3 is given with its conserved first and last residue. A D gene is named only where the DNA matches it firmly. Clone size is given for some rows only: seen once, a few or many times, or a class if the clone is expanded.

J gene,clone size,D gene,V gene,CDR3 protein,CDR3 DNA
TRBJ2-2,NA,NA,TRBV4-3,CASSQVGGTGELFF,TGCGCCAGCAGCCAAGTCGGGGGCACCGGGGAGCTGTTTTTT
TRBJ2-5,NA,TRBD1,TRBV29-1,CSAPQGNQETQYF,TGCAGCGCCCCACAGGGGAACCAAGAGACCCAGTACTTC
TRBJ2-7,NA,TRBD1,TRBV19,CASSSRTGTGSYEQYF,TGTGCCAGTAGTTCGCGGACAGGGACAGGGTCGTACGAGCAGTACTTC
TRBJ2-7,once,TRBD2,TRBV29-1,CSAGLAETYEQYF,TGCAGCGCCGGACTAGCGGAGACCTACGAGCAGTACTTC
TRBJ2-5,NA,TRBD2,TRBV2,CASSREDLQETQYF,TGTGCCAGCTCACGGGAGGACCTTCAAGAGACCCAGTACTTC
TRBJ1-3,NA,NA,TRBV9,CASSVGSGNTIYF,TGTGCCAGCAGCGTAGGCAGTGGAAACACCATATATTTT
TRBJ1-4,NA,TRBD1,TRBV11-2,CASSSTGVGGEKLFF,TGTGCCAGCAGCTCCACAGGGGTCGGCGGTGAAAAACTGTTTTTT
TRBJ2-3,NA,TRBD2,TRBV29-1,CSGTLAGSTDTQYF,TGCAGCGGAACGCTAGCGGGGAGCACAGATACGCAGTATTTT
TRBJ2-2,NA,TRBD1,TRBV19,CATKTGADTGELFF,TGTGCCACTAAGACAGGGGCAGACACCGGGGAGCTGTTTTTT
TRBJ2-7,NA,TRBD1,TRBV4-2,CASSQGTGERYEQYF,TGTGCCAGCAGCCAAGGGACAGGCGAACGCTACGAGCAGTACTTC
TRBJ2-3,NA,NA,TRBV18,CASSLDREGDTQYF,TGTGCCAGCTCACTGGACAGGGAGGGAGATACGCAGTATTTT
TRBJ1-5,NA,TRBD1,TRBV5-6,CASSWGQGRGNQPQHF,TGTGCCAGCAGCTGGGGACAGGGGAGAGGCAATCAGCCCCAGCATTTT
TRBJ2-1,NA,NA,TRBV12-3/TRBV12-4,CASSLSRGEQFF,TGTGCCAGCAGTTTATCGAGAGGTGAGCAGTTCTTC
TRBJ1-5,NA,NA,TRBV30,CAWSPGLINQPQHF,TGTGCCTGGAGTCCAGGACTGATCAATCAGCCCCAGCATTTT
TRBJ1-4,NA,TRBD1,TRBV25-1,CASSEYPGGNEKLFF,TGTGCCAGCAGTGAATACCCAGGGGGAAATGAAAAACTGTTTTTT
TRBJ2-5,NA,TRBD1,TRBV11-3,CASSSRTGGTQYF,TGTGCCAGCAGCTCACGGACAGGCGGGACCCAGTACTTC
TRBJ2-5,NA,TRBD2,TRBV25-1,CASSSWREVVETQYF,TGTGCCAGCAGTTCATGGCGGGAGGTCGTGGAGACCCAGTACTTC
TRBJ1-3,NA,TRBD1,TRBV19,CASSSQGAPGNTIYF,TGTGCCAGTAGTTCTCAGGGGGCGCCTGGAAACACCATATATTTT
TRBJ2-5,NA,NA,TRBV6-1,CASSESLELETQYF,TGTGCCAGCAGTGAAAGTTTGGAGTTAGAGACCCAGTACTTC
TRBJ2-1,once,TRBD2,TRBV2,CASSGLASDNEQFF,TGTGCCAGCAGTGGACTAGCATCGGACAATGAGCAGTTCTTC
TRBJ1-5,NA,TRBD1,TRBV2,CASSKTGPSNQPQHF,TGTGCCAGCAGTAAGACAGGGCCCTCCAATCAGCCCCAGCATTTT
TRBJ2-1,NA,NA,TRBV3-1/TRBV3-2,CASTNNGSPQNEQFF,TGTGCCAGCACCAACAACGGGTCCCCCCAGAATGAGCAGTTCTTC
TRBJ2-3,once,NA,TRBV20-1,CSASRRLDTDTQYF,TGCAGTGCTAGTCGGCGGCTAGACACAGATACGCAGTATTTT
TRBJ2-4,NA,TRBD2,TRBV15,CATSRVVAGVGSLAKNIQYF,TGTGCCACCAGCAGAGTCGTAGCGGGAGTTGGGTCCCTAGCCAAAAACATTCAGTACTTC